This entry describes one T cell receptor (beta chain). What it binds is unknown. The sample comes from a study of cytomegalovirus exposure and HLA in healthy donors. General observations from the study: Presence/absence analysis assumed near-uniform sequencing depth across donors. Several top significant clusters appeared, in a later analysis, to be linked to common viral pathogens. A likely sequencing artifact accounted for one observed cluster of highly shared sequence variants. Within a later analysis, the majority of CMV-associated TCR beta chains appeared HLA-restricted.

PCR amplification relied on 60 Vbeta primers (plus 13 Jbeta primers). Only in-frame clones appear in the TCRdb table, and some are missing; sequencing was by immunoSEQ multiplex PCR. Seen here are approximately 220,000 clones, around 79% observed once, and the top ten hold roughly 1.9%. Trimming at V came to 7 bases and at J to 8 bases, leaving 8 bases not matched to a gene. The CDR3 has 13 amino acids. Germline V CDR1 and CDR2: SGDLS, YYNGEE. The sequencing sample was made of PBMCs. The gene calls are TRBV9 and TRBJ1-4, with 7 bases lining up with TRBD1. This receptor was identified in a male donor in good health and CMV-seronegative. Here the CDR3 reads CASSGQLAEKLFF. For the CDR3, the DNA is TGTGCCAGCTCGGGACAGCTTGCGGAAAAACTGTTTTTT.